A selection of T cell receptor beta chains follows, all from one sample in a study of blood T cell repertoires in COVID-19. This table comes from immunoSEQ multiplex PCR, and its TCRdb copy is limited to in-frame clones, with some not included. Here the sample spans about 260,000 clones, 80% to 90% being singletons. The material sequenced was peripheral blood. These receptors came from a woman between 40 and 50 years old who had recovered from COVID-19. CDR3s include the opening cysteine and the closing phenylalanine or tryptophan. D genes are given only for firm matches.

J | D | V | length | CDR3
TRBJ1-6 | - | TRBV19 | 13 | CASSWQGNSPLHF
TRBJ2-1 | - | TRBV3-1/TRBV3-2 | 15 | CASSQDWAVRNEQFF
TRBJ2-1 | TRBD2 | TRBV4-3 | 16 | CASSGRPLAISDEQFF
TRBJ2-5 | TRBD2 | TRBV6-2/TRBV6-3 | 15 | CASSYMTSAQETQYF
TRBJ1-6 | TRBD1 | TRBV2 | 17 | CASSEAGGQPLYSPLHF
TRBJ2-7 | - | TRBV21-1 | 14 | CASSYATRAGEQYF
TRBJ2-1 | - | TRBV7-3 | 15 | CASSQGHAVYNEQFF
TRBJ1-5 | TRBD1 | TRBV5-6 | 14 | CASSPRGPGQPQHF
TRBJ2-5 | TRBD2 | TRBV7-7 | 16 | CASSLSAWRGEETQYF
TRBJ1-1 | TRBD1 | TRBV11-1 | 14 | CASSWYRGLTEAFF
TRBJ1-2 | - | TRBV9 | 13 | CASSVAKSYGYTF
TRBJ2-1 | TRBD2 | TRBV7-8 | 16 | CASSPRGLAGGPEQFF
TRBJ1-1 | - | TRBV19 | 13 | CASSIGGITEAFF
TRBJ1-1 | - | TRBV27 | 12 | CASSYITGEAFF
TRBJ2-1 | - | TRBV10-2 | 11 | CASRNGGEQFF
TRBJ1-6 | TRBD1 | TRBV6-6 | 14 | CASSYRTGNSPLHF
TRBJ1-1 | - | TRBV5-4 | 13 | CASSFSRNTEAFF
TRBJ1-1 | - | TRBV19 | 14 | CASSWGGASTEAFF
TRBJ2-2 | - | TRBV7-2 | 17 | CASSLPKSTANTGELFF
TRBJ2-3 | - | TRBV12-5 | 16 | CASGPAAGLGTDTQYF
TRBJ1-1 | - | TRBV12-5 | 13 | CASGLNPGTEAFF
TRBJ1-4 | - | TRBV4-3 | 18 | CASSQDPGTSQGSKKLFF
TRBJ2-2 | - | TRBV7-2 | 16 | CASSARWRGNTGELFF
TRBJ1-2 | - | TRBV10-3 | 14 | CAISDTSRFYGYTF
TRBJ1-2 | TRBD1 | TRBV2 | 14 | CAVSPRTGNEGYTF
TRBJ2-5 | TRBD2 | TRBV4-3 | 18 | CASSQDWLAETQQETQYF
TRBJ2-2 | TRBD1 | TRBV5-1 | 14 | CASRKTGPTGELFF
TRBJ1-4 | TRBD1 | TRBV29-1 | 13 | CSAWGQGFSKLFF
TRBJ1-1 | - | TRBV14 | 16 | CASSQDLGTMNTEAFF
TRBJ1-3 | - | TRBV9 | 15 | CASSLGAGSGNTIYF
TRBJ1-2 | TRBD1 | TRBV6-2/TRBV6-3 | 16 | CASSPSRDRLDYGYTF
TRBJ1-6 | - | TRBV19 | 17 | CASTTGHSSSYNSPLHF
TRBJ1-2 | TRBD1 | TRBV5-1 | 17 | CASRKAGTGASNYGYTF
TRBJ2-7 | TRBD1 | TRBV7-9 | 12 | CASSRQGYEQYF
TRBJ2-7 | - | TRBV5-1 | 14 | CASSLDLQGHEQYF
TRBJ2-2 | TRBD1 | TRBV4-1 | 15 | CASSPLYQGAGELFF
TRBJ1-1 | - | TRBV12-5 | 13 | CASGLVPGSEAFF
TRBJ2-2 | - | TRBV2 | 11 | CASKLAGELFF
TRBJ1-5 | - | TRBV3-1/TRBV3-2 | 15 | CASSQEGAGDQPQHF
TRBJ1-1 | TRBD1 | TRBV3-1/TRBV3-2 | 16 | CASSQVGTGASTEAFF
TRBJ2-1 | TRBD2 | TRBV4-3 | 16 | CASSQAPSGGPGEQFF
TRBJ2-2 | TRBD2 | TRBV24-1 | 15 | CATRSGSGGSGELFF
TRBJ1-1 | - | TRBV5-1 | 14 | CASSQGIMNTEAFF
TRBJ1-4 | - | TRBV15 | 12 | CATSRIQEKLFF
TRBJ1-6 | - | TRBV5-5 | 13 | CASSPPSNSPLHF
TRBJ2-5 | - | TRBV5-1 | 13 | CASSLGLEETQYF
TRBJ2-7 | - | TRBV5-5 | 14 | CASSLGWGQYEQYF
TRBJ1-2 | - | TRBV5-5 | 13 | CASSLVDDGGYTF
TRBJ1-5 | TRBD1 | TRBV10-3 | 15 | CAISERQGSNQPQHF
TRBJ1-1 | - | TRBV7-3 | 14 | CASSLKSAGTEAFF